Shown below are 12 T cell receptor beta chains from a single sample sequenced in a study of blood T cell repertoires in COVID-19 (dated by TCRdb to the early 2020s). The library was generated by the immunoSEQ multiplex PCR assay. TCRdb stores this immuneACCESS table with in-frame sequences only. Part of the clones is absent; in the studies checked, under half of the shortfall reflects unresolved V genes, and no reason is known for the rest. This sample holds 100,000 to 150,000 clones; approximately 86% were observed only once. The ten largest clones capture roughly an eighth of the sample. The sequenced sample consisted of peripheral blood. Receptor source: an older woman with COVID-19, enrolled during active disease.

The rearrangement uses TRBV14 and TRBJ1-2, with D possibly matching TRBD1 (5 bases). Between the trimmed V and J ends, which lost 3 bases and 6 bases, there was a span of 14 bases. The V gene's germline CDR1 is SGHDN and CDR2 FVKESK. This CDR3 is 14 amino acids long. The CDR3 region is CASSHQPDSHGYTF. The CDR3 bases are TGTGCCAGCAGCCACCAGCCCGACAGCCATGGCTACACCTTC.

J is TRBJ2-5 and V is TRBV5-6; a possible D gene is TRBD1 (6 bases). V lost 6 bases and J 5 bases, leaving 14 bases between the germline ends. The CDR3 extends over 13 amino acids. The germline gives CDR1 SGHDT, CDR2 YYEEEE. This CDR3 reads CASTLTGFETQYF. The CDR3 nucleotides are TGTGCCAGCACCTTAACAGGGTTCGAGACCCAGTACTTC.

This clone was observed once. This chain uses TRBV12-3 or TRBV12-4 with TRBJ1-1, with 7 bases fitting TRBD1. The CDR3 runs to 13 residues. Trimming took 5 bases from V and 6 from J; bases not matched to a gene: 6. The CDR3 sequence is CASSPRQGAEAFF. The CDR3 nucleotides read TGTGCCAGCAGTCCCCGACAGGGAGCTGAAGCTTTCTTT.

V and J are TRBV15 and TRBJ2-1; D gene ambiguous. CDR1 and CDR2 from the germline V gene are LNHNV and YYDKDF (reference sequence). The CDR3 extends over 14 amino acids. V lost 0 bases to trimming and J lost 7 bases, with 10 bases between them. The CDR3 here is CATSRDPSSNEQFF. CDR3 bases: TGTGCCACCAGCAGAGACCCCTCTAGTAATGAGCAGTTCTTC.

The rearrangement joins TRBV24-1 to TRBJ2-1; D is possibly TRBD2 (6 bases). The CDR3 extends over 17 amino acids. CDR1 is KGHDR and CDR2 is SFDVKD in the germline V gene. Trimming pared 3 bases from V and 3 bases from J, leaving 17 bases between. In DNA, the CDR3 is TGTGCCACCAGTGATAGGAATGGGGGACTGAGCTACAATGAGCAGTTCTTC. This codes for CATSDRNGGLSYNEQFF.

CDR3 bases: TGTGCCAGCAGCTTAGGCCGGGACAGCCGAGATTTGAACACTGAAGCTTTCTTT. Residues: CASSLGRDSRDLNTEAFF. The chain carries TRBV7-9 and TRBJ1-1, with 7 positions matching TRBD1. The junction had 11 bases not matched to a gene; V was cut back by 1 base and J by 0 bases. In germline, CDR1 is SEHNR, CDR2 FQNEAQ (reference sequence). This CDR3 region has 18 residues.

This chain joins TRBV6-5 and TRBJ1-6, with TRBD1 matching 7 bases. Germline V gene sequence: CDR1 MNHEY, CDR2 SVGAGI. CDR3 length: 14 residues. Unmatched junction bases numbered 7, after V lost 7 bases and J lost 7 bases. In DNA, the CDR3 is TGTGCCAGCAACACCGGGACAGAGAATTCACCCCTCCACTTT. Protein: CASNTGTENSPLHF.

The chain uses TRBV28 and TRBJ2-7; 10 bases match TRBD2. This CDR3 region has 15 residues. The germline gives CDR1 MDHEN, CDR2 SYDVKM. The V and J ends lost 7 bases and 6 bases, in that order; junction bases with no gene match: 12. The CDR3 region has the DNA TGTGCCAGCATTACACTAAGCGGGGGGGCCTCCGAGCAGTACTTC. Protein product: CASITLSGGASEQYF.

This clone was seen a single time. The chain recombines TRBV2 with TRBJ2-1; TRBD1 agrees at 10 bases. The CDR3 contains 14 residues. The germline V gene has CDR1 SNHLY and CDR2 FYNNEI. V dropped 10 bases and J dropped 4; count of bases not matched to a gene: 7. CDR3 coding DNA: TGTGCCACCTCTGGGACAGGGGTGTACAATGAGCAGTTCTTC. This gives the protein CATSGTGVYNEQFF.

This clone has a handful of counts. The rearrangement joins TRBV7-9 to TRBJ2-7, with no clear D. Germline V CDR1 and CDR2: SEHNR, FQNEAQ (reference sequence). V lost 1 base and J lost 3, with 10 bases in between. CDR3 length: 14 residues. In nucleotides, the CDR3 is TGTGCCAGCAGCTTAGGAGTGCCTGACTACGAGCAGTACTTC. Its translation: CASSLGVPDYEQYF.

The chain links TRBV29-1 to TRBJ1-1; D is unresolved. Per the germline V gene, CDR1 is SQVTM and CDR2 is ANQGSEA. The CDR3 has 10 residues. The germline V and J ends were trimmed by 7 bases and 6 bases, with 9 bases remaining between them. The CDR3: CSARFPEAFF. CDR3 nucleotide sequence: TGCAGCGCCCGTTTCCCTGAAGCTTTCTTT.

The J gene is TRBJ2-2, the V gene TRBV27, with 9 bases matching TRBD2. This CDR3 is built from 14 residues. Trimming cost V 5 bases and J 7 bases; bases outside gene matches: 5. The germline V gene encodes CDR1 MNHEY and CDR2 SMNVEV (reference sequence). The CDR3, as DNA: TGTGCCAGCAGTAGGCGGGGGGGCGGCGGGGAGCTGTTTTTT. This encodes CASSRRGGGGELFF.